These 3 T cell receptor beta chains were all obtained from the same sample, sequenced in a study of cytomegalovirus exposure and HLA in healthy donors. In the PCR, 60 Vbeta and 13 Jbeta primers were used. Clones were read by immunoSEQ multiplex PCR, and TCRdb kept only the in-frame ones, dropping some. The sample has about 160,000 clones; roughly three quarters are singletons. The material sequenced was PBMCs. The receptor source for this set is a man aged 35-49 years in good health and CMV-seropositive.

The chain links TRBV9 to TRBJ1-2; TRBD1 is a possible D gene (6 bases). The CDR3 is 13 residues long. Germline V lookup: CDR1 SGDLS, CDR2 YYNGEE. V was pared by 7 bases and J by 6 bases, with 16 bases between. The chain's CDR3 is CASWGQGPDGYTF. The CDR3 DNA reads as TGTGCCAGCTGGGGGCAGGGGCCAGATGGCTACACCTTC. Full variable domain (outside the CDR3, taken from reference TRBV9 and TRBJ1-2): DSGVTQTPKHLITATGQRVTLRCSPRSGDLSVYWYQQSLDQGLQFLIQYYNGEERAKGNILERFSAQQFPDLHSELNLSSLELGDSALYFCASWGQGPDGYTFGSGTRLTVV.

This chain connects TRBV5-1 to TRBJ1-4, with D hard to call. Trimming removed 0 bases from V and 6 bases from J, with 12 bases in between. The CDR3 has 15 amino acids. From germline, CDR1 is SGHRS and CDR2 YFSETQ. CDR3 region: CASSLGWLGDEKLFF. CDR3 in DNA: TGCGCCAGCAGCTTGGGGTGGCTCGGGGATGAAAAACTGTTTTTT. The full variable domain, in which reference TRBV5-1 and TRBJ1-4 provide the parts outside the CDR3, is KAGVTQTPRYLIKTRGQQVTLSCSPISGHRSVSWYQQTPGQGLQFLFEYFSETQRNKGNFPGRFSGRQFSNSRSEMNVSTLELGDSALYLCASSLGWLGDEKLFFGSGTQLSVL.

A single count supports this clone. V usage is TRBV25-1 and J usage is TRBJ2-2; the match to TRBD1 covers 10 bases. The length of the CDR3 is 16 residues. Germline assignment: CDR1 MGHDK and CDR2 SYGVNS. The junction had 9 bases not matched to a gene; V was cut back by 6 bases and J by 5 bases. CDR3 nucleotides: TGTGCCAGCAGCTGGACAGGGGGTCTCGGGACCGGGGAGCTGTTTTTT. Translation gives CASSWTGGLGTGELFF.